What follows is one TCR beta chain and its context. Its antigen is not known. With 0 bases clipped from V and 3 bases from J, the junction kept 9 bases outside the gene matches. Germline CDR1 reads SGHRS; CDR2 reads YFSETQ. The CDR3 extends over 16 amino acids. This entry belongs to a study of neoadjuvant anti-PD-1 for oral cavity cancer. The overall study: Non-progressing patients received a fourth nivolumab dose near day 43, then surgery on days 50-56. Study results and caveats: After neoadjuvant nivolumab, PBMC T cell clonality was significantly higher in non-responders than responders. Treg/Th17 ratio rose with pretreatment blood and fell with post-treatment tumor TCRbeta clonality.

Six replicates per PBMC sample, mostly from roughly 450 ng of genomic DNA. TCRdb keeps only in-frame clones here, not all; method: immunoSEQ multiplex PCR. Seen here are roughly 14,000 clones, around three quarters observed once, and the top ten hold about 2.7%. Source: PBMCs, taken before nivolumab (anti-PD-1) treatment. The chain combines TRBV5-1 with TRBJ2-7; 7 bases are shared with TRBD1. The receptor's source is a person aged 35 to 85 with oral cavity squamous cell carcinoma. Written as DNA, the CDR3 is TGCGCCAGCAGCTTGGGGGACAGTGGGGGAAACTACGAGCAGTACTTC. Its protein is CASSLGDSGGNYEQYF.